This T cell receptor (beta chain) was obtained from a study of T cell responses to AZD1222 COVID-19 vaccine. On the study more broadly: It was second doses at about 4 or about 12 weeks that were pooled. Points from the study as a whole: Samples come after the peak T cell response, not at day 14. Baseline seropositives among AZD1222 recipients totaled only five or six.

The germline gives CDR1 SGDLS, CDR2 YYNGEE. V lost 0 bases and J 5 bases, leaving 12 bases between the germline ends. The CDR3 spans 15 residues. Repertoires were generated with immunoSEQ multiplex PCR, while TCRdb's copy carries only in-frame clones and drops some. The table has under 70,000 clones, 76% seen once. Turning to this clone: Its target is not known.

Specimen: peripheral blood, collected on day 0 of AZD1222 vaccination. The J gene is TRBJ1-5, the V gene TRBV9; D unclear. This TCR came from an adult in good health. The CDR3 DNA sequence: TGTGCCAGCAGCGTAGGGCAAGGGTTTCATCAGCCCCAGCATTTT. It encodes CASSVGQGFHQPQHF.